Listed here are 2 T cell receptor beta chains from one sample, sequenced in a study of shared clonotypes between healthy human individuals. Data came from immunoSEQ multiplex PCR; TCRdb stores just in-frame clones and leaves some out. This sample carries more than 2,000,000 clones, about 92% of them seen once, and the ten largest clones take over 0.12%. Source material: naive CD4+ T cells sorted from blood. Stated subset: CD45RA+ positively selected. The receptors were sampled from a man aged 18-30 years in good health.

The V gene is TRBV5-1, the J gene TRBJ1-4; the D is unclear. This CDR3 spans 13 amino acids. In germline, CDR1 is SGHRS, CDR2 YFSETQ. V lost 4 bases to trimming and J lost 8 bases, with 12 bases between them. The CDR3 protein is CASSVRSGEKLFF. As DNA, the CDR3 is TGCGCCAGCAGCGTCCGGAGTGGGGAAAAACTGTTTTTT.

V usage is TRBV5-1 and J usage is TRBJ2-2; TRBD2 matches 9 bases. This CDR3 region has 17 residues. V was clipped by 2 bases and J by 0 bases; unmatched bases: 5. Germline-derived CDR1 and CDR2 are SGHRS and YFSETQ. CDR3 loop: CASSFRTSVTNTGELFF. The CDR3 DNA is TGCGCCAGCAGCTTCCGGACTAGCGTAACGAACACCGGGGAGCTGTTTTTT.